This entry lists 14 T cell receptor beta chains sequenced from one sample in a study of T cell clusters in autoimmune cytopenias. Each sample's input was 250 ng genomic DNA, roughly 38,000 genome equivalents. One tube held mixed TRB-A and TRB-B primer pools for touch-down PCR. After re-calling the multiplex PCR reads, TCRdb lists one entry per CDR3 protein, DNA absent. This repertoire includes about 5,500 distinct CDR3 sequences. This sample was shared with a second study, whose subject was T cell repertoires in aging, cancer and after chemotherapy.

What was sequenced was peripheral blood. The receptors were gathered from a human donor in good health.

This clonotype counts as medium-sized by frequency. The chain employs TRBV30 and TRBJ1-2. Germline CDR1 GTSNPN, CDR2 SVGIG (reference sequence). The CDR3 has 12 amino acids. CDR3 protein: CAQRGGKDGYTF.

This clonotype counts as medium-sized by frequency. The chain couples TRBV15 to TRBJ2-1; as DNA is missing, the TRBD1 call by TCRdb cannot be tested. The CDR3 length is 13 residues. Germline CDR1 and CDR2: LNHNV and YYDKDF (reference sequence). The CDR3 reads CATSRDLGDRRFF.

This clonotype ranks as large in terms of frequency. The rearrangement uses TRBV29-1 and TRBJ2-1; there is no DNA to check the TCRdb D call of TRBD2. In germline, CDR1 is SQVTM, CDR2 ANQGSEA. The CDR3 is 11 residues long. The CDR3 protein is CSVLGGNEQFF.

The rearrangement links TRBV20-1 to TRBJ2-7; TCRdb's assignment of TRBD1 cannot be checked, as there is no DNA. This CDR3 comprises 12 residues. Germline CDR1 reads DFQATT; CDR2 reads SNEGSKA (reference sequence). Here the CDR3 reads CSARDSTAEQYF.

By frequency, this clonotype registers medium-sized (0.01 to 0.1%). The chain's CDR3 is CASKSSVGLTEDLFF. The rearrangement joins TRBV6-2 or TRBV6-3 to TRBJ1-4; TCRdb names TRBD1, which stays unverified in the absence of DNA. The CDR3 runs 15 residues. The germline V gene has CDR1 MNHEY and CDR2 SVGEGT.

The J gene is TRBJ2-3, the V gene TRBV7-2. Looked up from germline, CDR1 is SGHTA and CDR2 is FQGNSA. There are 13 residues in the CDR3. The CDR3 reads CASSFRTADTQYF.

Its frequency marks this clonotype as medium-sized. The chain combines TRBV6-2 or TRBV6-3 with TRBJ2-7; TCRdb selects TRBD1, and the lack of DNA leaves this call unchecked. Germline-derived CDR1 and CDR2 are MNHEY and SVGEGT. The CDR3 has 14 amino acids. CDR3 sequence: CASSWARAGYEQYF.

This clonotype ranks as medium-sized in terms of frequency. The chain recombines TRBV6-5 with TRBJ1-1. The germline V gene encodes CDR1 MNHEY and CDR2 SVGAGI. The length of the CDR3 is 14 residues. The CDR3 reads CASSRDIQSTEAFF.

This rearrangement joins TRBV27 to TRBJ1-1. The CDR3 is 16 residues long. Germline values: CDR1 MNHEY, CDR2 SMNVEV (reference sequence). The CDR3: CASSSPGASKRTEAFF.

The chain uses TRBV12-3 or TRBV12-4 and TRBJ1-1; TCRdb proposes TRBD1, but this gene call is untestable without DNA. CDR3 size: 17 residues. Here the CDR3 reads CASSLLGGVGRKTEAFF.

V gene TRBV6-5 combines with J gene TRBJ2-3; no DNA is available, so the TRBD1 call from TCRdb remains unchecked. Looked up from germline, CDR1 is MNHEY and CDR2 is SVGAGI. The CDR3 covers 15 residues. The CDR3 sequence is CASSRSRGRTDTQYF.

The J gene is TRBJ1-6, the V gene TRBV28; the D gene TCRdb calls, TRBD1, cannot be checked with no DNA. CDR3 length: 13 residues. Germline V gene data show CDR1 as MDHEN and CDR2 as SYDVKM. The CDR3 loop reads CASIQGGNSPLHF.

This chain uses TRBV6-2 or TRBV6-3 with TRBJ2-2; checking the TCRdb D call of TRBD1 is not possible without DNA. Germline V gene lookup returns CDR1 MNHEY and CDR2 SVGEGT. The CDR3 contains 15 residues. The CDR3 spells CASSYGDRGRRELFF.

The chain combines TRBV11-2 with TRBJ2-1; absent DNA, TCRdb's TRBD2 call cannot be checked. CDR3 size: 14 residues. In germline, CDR1 is SGHAT, CDR2 FQNNGV. This CDR3 reads CASSLVQRGGQAFF.